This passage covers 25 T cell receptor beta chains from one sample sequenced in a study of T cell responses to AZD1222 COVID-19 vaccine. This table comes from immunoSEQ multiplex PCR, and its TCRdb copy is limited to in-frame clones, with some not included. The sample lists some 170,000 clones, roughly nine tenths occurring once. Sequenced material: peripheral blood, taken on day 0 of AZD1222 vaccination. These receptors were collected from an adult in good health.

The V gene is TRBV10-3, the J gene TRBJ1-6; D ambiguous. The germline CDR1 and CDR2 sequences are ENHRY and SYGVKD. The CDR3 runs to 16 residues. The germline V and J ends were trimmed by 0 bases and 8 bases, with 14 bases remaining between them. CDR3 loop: CAISESPPGYDSPLHF. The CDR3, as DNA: TGTGCCATCAGTGAGTCGCCCCCGGGATACGATTCACCCCTCCACTTT.

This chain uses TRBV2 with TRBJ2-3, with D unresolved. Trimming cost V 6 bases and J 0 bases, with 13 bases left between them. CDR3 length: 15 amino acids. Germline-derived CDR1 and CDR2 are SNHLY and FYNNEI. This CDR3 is CASRLASFSTDTQYF. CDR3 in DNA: TGTGCCAGCAGGTTAGCAAGTTTTAGCACAGATACGCAGTATTTT.

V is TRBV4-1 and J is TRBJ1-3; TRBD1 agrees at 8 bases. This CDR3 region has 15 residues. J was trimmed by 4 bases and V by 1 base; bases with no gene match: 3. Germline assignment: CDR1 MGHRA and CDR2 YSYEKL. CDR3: CASSQGQGAGNTIYF. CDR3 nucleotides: TGCGCCAGCAGCCAAGGGCAGGGGGCGGGAAACACCATATATTTT.

The CDR3 DNA reads as TGTGCCAGCTCATGGTCCCTAGCGGACAATTCCTACGAGCAGTACTTC. It is translated as CASSWSLADNSYEQYF. This chain links TRBV18 with TRBJ2-7; 7 bases line up with TRBD2. Unmatched junction bases numbered 11, after V lost 5 bases and J lost 1 base. This CDR3 spans 16 amino acids. Germline CDR1 reads KGHSH; CDR2 reads LQKENI.

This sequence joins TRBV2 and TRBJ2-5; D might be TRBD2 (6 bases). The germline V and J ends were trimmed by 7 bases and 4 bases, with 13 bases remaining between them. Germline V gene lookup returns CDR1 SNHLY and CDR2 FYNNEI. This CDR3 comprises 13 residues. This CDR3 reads CASTPTSRETQYF. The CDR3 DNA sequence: TGTGCCAGCACTCCGACTAGTCGAGAGACCCAGTACTTC.

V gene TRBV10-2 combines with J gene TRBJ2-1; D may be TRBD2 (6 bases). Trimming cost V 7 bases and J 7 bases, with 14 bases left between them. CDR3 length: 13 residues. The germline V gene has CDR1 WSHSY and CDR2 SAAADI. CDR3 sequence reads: CASMTSWENEQFF. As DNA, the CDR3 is TGCGCCAGCATGACTAGTTGGGAGAATGAGCAGTTCTTC.

Here the CDR3 DNA reads TGTGCCAGCAGCCAAGATTCCGGGAATGAGCAGTTCTTC. This sequence encodes CASSQDSGNEQFF. The chain uses TRBV3-1 (or the pseudogene TRBV3-2) and TRBJ2-1; D gene ambiguous. The CDR3 runs 13 residues. Germline V CDR1 and CDR2: LGHDT, YNNKEL (reference sequence). V lost 0 bases, J lost 7 bases, and 7 bases lay in between.

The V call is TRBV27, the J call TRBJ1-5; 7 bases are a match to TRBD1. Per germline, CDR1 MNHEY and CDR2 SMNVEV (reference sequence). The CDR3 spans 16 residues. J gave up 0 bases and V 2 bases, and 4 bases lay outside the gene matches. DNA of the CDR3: TGTGCCAGCAGTTTAACGGGACAGTATAGCAATCAGCCCCAGCATTTT. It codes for CASSLTGQYSNQPQHF.

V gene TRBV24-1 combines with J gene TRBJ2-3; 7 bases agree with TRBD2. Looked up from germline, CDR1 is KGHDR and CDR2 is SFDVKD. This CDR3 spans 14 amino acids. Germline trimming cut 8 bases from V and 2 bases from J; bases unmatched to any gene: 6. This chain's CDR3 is CATKGLADTDTQYF. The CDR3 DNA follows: TGTGCCACCAAAGGGCTAGCGGACACAGATACGCAGTATTTT.

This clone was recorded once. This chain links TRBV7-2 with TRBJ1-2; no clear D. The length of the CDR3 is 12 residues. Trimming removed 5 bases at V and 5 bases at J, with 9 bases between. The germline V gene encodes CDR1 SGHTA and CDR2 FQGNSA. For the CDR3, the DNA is TGTGCCAGCAGCCCCTCCCGTTATGGCTACACCTTC. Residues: CASSPSRYGYTF. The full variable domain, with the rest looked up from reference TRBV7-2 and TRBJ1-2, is GAGVSQSPSNKVTEKGKDVELRCDPISGHTALYWYRQSLGQGLEFLIYFQGNSAPDKSGLPSDRFSAERTGGSVSTLTIQRTQQEDSAVYLCASSPSRYGYTFGSGTRLTVV.

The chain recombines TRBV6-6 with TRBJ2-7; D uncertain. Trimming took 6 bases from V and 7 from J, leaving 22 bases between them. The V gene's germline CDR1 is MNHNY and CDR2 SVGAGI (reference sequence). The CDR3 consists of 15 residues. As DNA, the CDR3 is TGTGCCAGCAGACCGACACCAAGAGCGACGGTTGAGCAGTACTTC. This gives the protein CASRPTPRATVEQYF.

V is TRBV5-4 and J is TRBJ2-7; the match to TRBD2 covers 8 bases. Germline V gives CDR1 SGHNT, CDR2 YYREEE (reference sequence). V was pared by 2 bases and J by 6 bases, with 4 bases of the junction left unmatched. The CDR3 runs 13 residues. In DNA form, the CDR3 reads TGTGCCAGCAGCTTAGCGGGAGTCGCCGAGCAGTACTTC. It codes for CASSLAGVAEQYF.

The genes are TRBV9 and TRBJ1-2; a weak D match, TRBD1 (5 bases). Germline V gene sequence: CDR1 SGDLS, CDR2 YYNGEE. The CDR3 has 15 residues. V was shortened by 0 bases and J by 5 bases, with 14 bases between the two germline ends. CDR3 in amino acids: CASSVVDSDEYGYTF. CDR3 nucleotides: TGTGCCAGCAGCGTAGTTGACAGCGACGAGTATGGCTACACCTTC.

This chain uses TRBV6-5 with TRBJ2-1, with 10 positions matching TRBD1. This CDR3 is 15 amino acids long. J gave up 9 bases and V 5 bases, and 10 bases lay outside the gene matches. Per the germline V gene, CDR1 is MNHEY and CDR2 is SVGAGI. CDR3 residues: CASSPTGTGAGEQFF. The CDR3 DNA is TGTGCCAGCAGTCCAACCGGGACAGGGGCGGGTGAGCAGTTCTTC.

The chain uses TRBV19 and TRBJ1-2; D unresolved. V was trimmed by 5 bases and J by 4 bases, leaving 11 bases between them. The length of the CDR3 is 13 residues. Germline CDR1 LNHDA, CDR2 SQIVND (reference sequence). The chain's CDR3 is CASSLPALYGYTF. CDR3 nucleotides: TGTGCCAGTAGTCTGCCGGCTCTCTATGGCTACACCTTC. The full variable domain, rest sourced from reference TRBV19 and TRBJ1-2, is DGGITQSPKYLFRKEGQNVTLSCEQNLNHDAMYWYRQDPGQGLRLIYYSQIVNDFQKGDIAEGYSVSREKKESFPLTVTSAQKNPTAFYLCASSLPALYGYTFGSGTRLTVV.

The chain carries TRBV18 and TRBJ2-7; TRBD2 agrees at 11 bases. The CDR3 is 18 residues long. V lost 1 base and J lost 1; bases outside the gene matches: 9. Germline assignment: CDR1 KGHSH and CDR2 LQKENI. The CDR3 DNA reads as TGTGCCAGCTCACCACTGGTTAGCGGGAGGGCCGGGTCCTACGAGCAGTACTTC. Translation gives CASSPLVSGRAGSYEQYF.

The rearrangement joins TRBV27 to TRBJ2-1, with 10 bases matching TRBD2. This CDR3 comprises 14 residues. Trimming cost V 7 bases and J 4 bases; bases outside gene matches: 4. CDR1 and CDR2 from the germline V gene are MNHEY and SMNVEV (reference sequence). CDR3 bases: TGTGCCAGCAACTTAGCGGGAGGTTACAATGAGCAGTTCTTC. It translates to CASNLAGGYNEQFF.

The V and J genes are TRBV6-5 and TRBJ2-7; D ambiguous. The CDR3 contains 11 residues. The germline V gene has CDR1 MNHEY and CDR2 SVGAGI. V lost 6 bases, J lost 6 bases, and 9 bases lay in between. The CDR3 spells CASSPVGEQYF. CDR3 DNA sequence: TGTGCCAGCAGCCCCGTGGGCGAGCAGTACTTC.

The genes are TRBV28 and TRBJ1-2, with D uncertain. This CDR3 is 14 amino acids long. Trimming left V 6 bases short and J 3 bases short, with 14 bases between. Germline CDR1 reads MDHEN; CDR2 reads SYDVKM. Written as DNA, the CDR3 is TGTGCCAGCAGGTCAGGAGGGCAAGACTATGGCTACACCTTC. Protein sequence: CASRSGGQDYGYTF.

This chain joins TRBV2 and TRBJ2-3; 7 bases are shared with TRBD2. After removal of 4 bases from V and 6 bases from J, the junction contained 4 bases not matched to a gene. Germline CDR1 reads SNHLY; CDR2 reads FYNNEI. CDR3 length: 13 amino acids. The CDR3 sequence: CASSGLAGDTQYF. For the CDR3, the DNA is TGTGCCAGCAGTGGACTAGCCGGGGATACGCAGTATTTT.

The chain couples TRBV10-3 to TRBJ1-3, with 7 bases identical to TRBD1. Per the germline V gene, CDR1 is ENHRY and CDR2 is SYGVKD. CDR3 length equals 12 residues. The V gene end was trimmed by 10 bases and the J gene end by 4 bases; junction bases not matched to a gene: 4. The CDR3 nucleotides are TGTGCCACCCAGGGGGACGGAAACACCATATATTTT. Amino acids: CATQGDGNTIYF.

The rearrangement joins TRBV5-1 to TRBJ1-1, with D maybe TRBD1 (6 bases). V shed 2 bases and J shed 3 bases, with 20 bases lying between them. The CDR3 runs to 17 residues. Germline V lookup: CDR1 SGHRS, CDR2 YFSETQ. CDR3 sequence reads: CASSFQQGQNWDTEAFF. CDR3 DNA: TGCGCCAGCAGCTTTCAACAGGGCCAAAACTGGGACACTGAAGCTTTCTTT.

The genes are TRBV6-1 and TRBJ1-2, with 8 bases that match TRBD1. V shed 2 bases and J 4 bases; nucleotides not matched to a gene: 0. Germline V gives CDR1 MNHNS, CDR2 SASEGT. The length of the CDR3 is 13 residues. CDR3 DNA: TGTGCCAGCAGTGAAACAGGGGGCTATGGCTACACCTTC. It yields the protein CASSETGGYGYTF.

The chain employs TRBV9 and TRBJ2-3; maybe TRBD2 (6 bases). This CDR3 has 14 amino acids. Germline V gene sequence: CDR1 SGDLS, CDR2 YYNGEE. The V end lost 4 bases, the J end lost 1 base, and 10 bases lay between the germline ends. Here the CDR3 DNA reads TGTGCCAGCAGCCCCTCGGGGGGCACAGATACGCAGTATTTT. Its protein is CASSPSGGTDTQYF. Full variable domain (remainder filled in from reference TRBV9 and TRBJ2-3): DSGVTQTPKHLITATGQRVTLRCSPRSGDLSVYWYQQSLDQGLQFLIQYYNGEERAKGNILERFSAQQFPDLHSELNLSSLELGDSALYFCASSPSGGTDTQYFGPGTRLTVL.

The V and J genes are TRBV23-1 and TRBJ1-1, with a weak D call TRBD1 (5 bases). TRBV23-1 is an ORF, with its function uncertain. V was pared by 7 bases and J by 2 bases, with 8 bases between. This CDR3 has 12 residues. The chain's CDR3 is CASNRSNTEAFF. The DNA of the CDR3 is TGCGCCAGCAACAGGAGTAACACTGAAGCTTTCTTT.